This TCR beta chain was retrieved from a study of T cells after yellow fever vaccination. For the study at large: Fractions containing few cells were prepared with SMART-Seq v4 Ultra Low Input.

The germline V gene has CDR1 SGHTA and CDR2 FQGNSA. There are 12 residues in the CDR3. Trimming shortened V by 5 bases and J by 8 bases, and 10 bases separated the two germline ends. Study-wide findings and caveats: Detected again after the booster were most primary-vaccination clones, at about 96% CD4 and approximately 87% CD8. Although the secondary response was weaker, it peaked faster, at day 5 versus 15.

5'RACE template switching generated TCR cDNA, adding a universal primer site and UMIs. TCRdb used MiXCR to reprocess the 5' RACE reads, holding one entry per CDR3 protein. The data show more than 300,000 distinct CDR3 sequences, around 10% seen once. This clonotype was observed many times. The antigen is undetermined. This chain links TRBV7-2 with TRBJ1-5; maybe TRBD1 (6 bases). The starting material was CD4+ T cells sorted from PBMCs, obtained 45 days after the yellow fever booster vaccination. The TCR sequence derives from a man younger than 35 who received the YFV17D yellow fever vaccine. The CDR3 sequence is CASSVYREPQHF. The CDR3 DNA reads TGTGCCAGCAGCGTTTACAGGGAGCCCCAGCATTTT.